One sample yielded the 30 T cell receptor beta chains listed below, sequenced in a study of blood T cell repertoires in COVID-19. Generated by immunoSEQ multiplex PCR, the TCRdb table keeps only in-frame clones and is missing some. Of some 150,000 clones in the sample, roughly 80% were seen once. Sequenced: peripheral blood. The receptors come from a woman aged 55-69 years with acute or convalescent COVID-19.

The chain couples TRBV3-1 (or the pseudogene TRBV3-2) to TRBJ1-6; 7 positions agree with TRBD1. The CDR3 is 14 residues long. Germline V CDR1 and CDR2: LGHDT, YNNKEL (reference sequence). V trimming: 5 bases; J trimming: 11 bases; junction bases outside the gene matches: 9. CDR3 amino acids: CASSVDRDRAPLHF. DNA for the CDR3: TGTGCCAGCAGCGTTGACAGGGATCGGGCACCCCTCCACTTT.

The V gene is TRBV29-1, the J gene TRBJ1-2; D remains unclear. Germline CDR1 and CDR2: SQVTM and ANQGSEA. The length of the CDR3 is 10 residues. Between the trimmed V and J ends, which lost 3 bases and 5 bases, there was a span of 4 bases. Here the CDR3 DNA reads TGCAGCGTTGACGGGTATGGCTACACCTTC. This gives the protein CSVDGYGYTF.

This chain connects TRBV5-1 to TRBJ2-1; no definite D call. Germline V gene lookup returns CDR1 SGHRS and CDR2 YFSETQ. The CDR3 has 14 residues. V gave up 5 bases and J gave up 4 bases, with 13 bases separating them. The CDR3 DNA reads TGCGCCAGCAGTTCCCCTACAGCTTACAATGAGCAGTTCTTC. Protein sequence: CASSSPTAYNEQFF.

The chain employs TRBV7-2 and TRBJ1-5, with D hard to call. This CDR3 is 13 amino acids long. The ends were cut back, 6 bases at V and 2 bases at J, with 8 bases in the middle. Per germline, CDR1 SGHTA and CDR2 FQGNSA. CDR3 loop: CASSTQGNQPQHF. The CDR3 nucleotides are TGTGCCAGCAGTACCCAGGGCAATCAGCCCCAGCATTTT.

This rearrangement joins TRBV7-9 to TRBJ1-3, with 9 bases matching TRBD1. The CDR3 length is 15 residues. The junction had 3 bases not matched to a gene; V was cut back by 5 bases and J by 1 base. Looked up from germline, CDR1 is SEHNR and CDR2 is FQNEAQ (reference sequence). The CDR3 here is CASSPQGASGNTIYF. The CDR3 bases are TGTGCCAGCAGCCCACAGGGGGCTTCTGGAAACACCATATATTTT.

In DNA, the CDR3 is TGTGCCAGCAGCTTAGAGAGGCGAAGCGGGGGTACCTACGAGCAGTACTTC. Its translation: CASSLERRSGGTYEQYF. The V and J genes are TRBV11-2 and TRBJ2-7; the match to TRBD2 covers 8 bases. The CDR3 extends over 17 amino acids. CDR1 SGHAT and CDR2 FQNNGV come from the germline V gene. Trimming took 0 bases from V and 2 from J; bases not matched to a gene: 9.

The rearrangement joins TRBV3-1 (or the pseudogene TRBV3-2) to TRBJ1-2; 8 positions match TRBD1. Unmatched junction bases numbered 7, after V lost 4 bases and J lost 6 bases. Germline loops: CDR1 LGHDT, CDR2 YNNKEL (reference sequence). The CDR3 contains 14 residues. The DNA of the CDR3 is TGTGCCAGCAGCCCTAGTATCAGGGGGCATGGCTACACCTTC. This codes for CASSPSIRGHGYTF.

This clone occurred a few times. The chain uses TRBV27 and TRBJ1-5, with TRBD1 identical over 9 bases. From germline, CDR1 is MNHEY and CDR2 SMNVEV (reference sequence). The CDR3 has 18 amino acids. V lost 3 bases and J lost 5; bases outside the gene matches: 14. The CDR3 region is CASSFLGQGPPEDQPQHF. CDR3 in DNA: TGTGCCAGCAGTTTCCTAGGACAGGGGCCCCCAGAGGATCAGCCCCAGCATTTT.

This chain links TRBV5-1 with TRBJ2-7; D call uncertain. Germline CDR1 reads SGHRS; CDR2 reads YFSETQ. The CDR3 runs to 13 residues. The germline V and J ends were trimmed by 4 bases and 6 bases, with 14 bases remaining between them. The CDR3 is CASSLGGRSEQYF. In DNA, the CDR3 is TGCGCCAGCAGCCTAGGCGGTCGGTCCGAGCAGTACTTC.

The chain is built from TRBV18 and TRBJ1-5; 8 nucleotides match TRBD1. V lost 3 bases, J lost 7 bases, and 5 bases stayed unmatched. The CDR3 covers 14 residues. Germline CDR1 KGHSH, CDR2 LQKENI. The CDR3 reads CASSPPDRDQPQHF. The CDR3 DNA sequence: TGTGCCAGCTCACCCCCGGACAGGGACCAGCCCCAGCATTTT. Full variable domain (remainder filled in from reference TRBV18 and TRBJ1-5): NAGVMQNPRHLVRRRGQEARLRCSPMKGHSHVYWYRQLPEEGLKFMVYLQKENIIDESGMPKERFSAEFPKEGPSILRIQQVVRGDSAAYFCASSPPDRDQPQHFGDGTRLSIL.

CDR3: CASRDRVNTEAFF. In nucleotides, the CDR3 is TGTGCCAGTCGGGACAGGGTGAACACTGAAGCTTTCTTT. The V call is TRBV7-9, the J call TRBJ1-1; 9 nucleotides match TRBD1. The CDR3 covers 13 residues. From germline, CDR1 is SEHNR and CDR2 FQNEAQ (reference sequence). The V segment lost 9 bases and the J segment 0 bases; nucleotides outside the gene matches: 2.

The chain combines TRBV7-9 with TRBJ1-4; 8 nucleotides line up with TRBD1. Trimming at V came to 4 bases and at J to 2 bases, leaving 3 bases not matched to a gene. This CDR3 is 15 amino acids long. Germline V gene data show CDR1 as SEHNR and CDR2 as FQNEAQ (reference sequence). CDR3 nucleotide sequence: TGTGCCAGCAGCTCAGGACAGGGTACTAATGAAAAACTGTTTTTT. Its translation is CASSSGQGTNEKLFF.

V gene TRBV5-6 combines with J gene TRBJ2-3, with TRBD2 matching over 8 bases. V dropped 2 bases and J dropped 6; count of bases not matched to a gene: 8. Looked up from germline, CDR1 is SGHDT and CDR2 is YYEEEE. This CDR3 is built from 15 residues. The CDR3 DNA reads TGTGCCAGCAGCTTCGGGACTAGGTCTCCCGATACGCAGTATTTT. Protein product: CASSFGTRSPDTQYF.

A single count supports this clone. The chain links TRBV6-2 or TRBV6-3 to TRBJ1-1, with a tentative D call TRBD1 (5 bases). V was pared by 3 bases and J by 8 bases, with 19 bases between. CDR1 and CDR2 from the germline V gene are MNHEY and SVGEGT. This CDR3 is built from 15 residues. The CDR3 sequence: CASSYYVQGYSEAFF. CDR3 DNA: TGTGCCAGCAGTTATTATGTCCAGGGTTACTCCGAAGCTTTCTTT.

The chain uses TRBV19 and TRBJ2-3; D gene unclear. The CDR3 is 12 amino acids. V lost 11 bases to trimming and J lost 4 bases, with 13 bases between them. Germline V gives CDR1 LNHDA, CDR2 SQIVND (reference sequence). For the CDR3, the DNA is TGTGCCGTTTCCCGTCCGGCAGATACGCAGTATTTT. This translates into CAVSRPADTQYF.

Concerning this clone: The sample has other DNA sequences that encode this CDR3 too. The chain carries TRBV28 and TRBJ1-1, with D unclear. In germline, CDR1 is MDHEN, CDR2 SYDVKM. This CDR3 is 14 amino acids long. V lost 1 base and J lost 5, with 11 bases in between. The CDR3 spells CASSLSRVGTEAFF. The CDR3 nucleotides are TGTGCCAGCAGTTTATCGAGGGTTGGAACTGAAGCTTTCTTT.

This chain uses TRBV10-1 with TRBJ1-6; D is ambiguous. This CDR3 is 16 amino acids long. The V and J ends lost 6 bases and 0 bases respectively, with 12 bases between them. Germline V gene lookup returns CDR1 WNHNN and CDR2 SYGVQD (reference sequence). The CDR3 loop reads CASREDGGSYNSPLHF. CDR3 nucleotide sequence: TGCGCCAGCAGAGAAGACGGAGGCTCCTATAATTCACCCCTCCACTTT.

This rearrangement joins TRBV27 to TRBJ1-4; D is perhaps TRBD1 (6 bases). V dropped 6 bases and J dropped 1 base, with 15 bases sitting between them. Germline V gene data show CDR1 as MNHEY and CDR2 as SMNVEV (reference sequence). The CDR3 sequence is 16 residues long. The CDR3 is CASSLTGWRTNEKLFF. CDR3 nucleotide sequence: TGTGCCAGCAGCCTTACAGGGTGGAGAACTAATGAAAAACTGTTTTTT.

The chain combines TRBV10-1 with TRBJ2-1, with D perhaps matching TRBD2 (5 bases). The V and J ends lost 0 bases and 0 bases respectively, with 15 bases between them. The CDR3 loop spans 18 amino acids. Germline V CDR1 and CDR2: WNHNN, SYGVQD (reference sequence). The DNA for the CDR3 is TGCGCCAGCAGTGAGTCCCTCGGACTGGCTAGCTCCTACAATGAGCAGTTCTTC. Translating gives CASSESLGLASSYNEQFF.

The chain uses TRBV30 and TRBJ2-1; 11 positions agree with TRBD1. CDR1 and CDR2 from the germline V gene are GTSNPN and SVGIG (reference sequence). The length of the CDR3 is 13 residues. Trimming at V came to 3 bases and at J to 6 bases, leaving 1 base not matched to a gene. This CDR3 is CAWRGTGGNEQFF. The CDR3 nucleotides read TGTGCCTGGAGGGGGACAGGGGGCAATGAGCAGTTCTTC.

This chain links TRBV7-2 with TRBJ1-1; D is possibly TRBD1 (5 bases). V gave up 5 bases and J gave up 9 bases, with 22 bases separating them. This CDR3 is 15 amino acids long. Germline V gene data show CDR1 as SGHTA and CDR2 as FQGNSA. For the CDR3, the DNA is TGTGCCAGCAGCAACTATGTGGGGATAGGGGTTCAAGCTTTCTTT. Residues: CASSNYVGIGVQAFF.

The chain is built from TRBV5-1 and TRBJ1-6; TRBD1 agrees at 9 bases. Germline-derived CDR1 and CDR2 are SGHRS and YFSETQ. Unmatched junction bases numbered 6, after V lost 5 bases and J lost 9 bases. There are 14 residues in the CDR3. This CDR3 is CASRPGQGGSPLHF. The CDR3 nucleotides are TGCGCCAGCAGACCGGGACAGGGTGGTTCACCCCTCCACTTT.

This chain connects TRBV2 to TRBJ1-1; 8 nucleotides match TRBD1. Germline values: CDR1 SNHLY, CDR2 FYNNEI. V trimming: 9 bases; J trimming: 0 bases; junction bases outside the gene matches: 6. The CDR3 length is 14 residues. The CDR3 sequence is CASGTGIMNTEAFF. CDR3 sequence (DNA): TGTGCCAGTGGGACAGGTATCATGAACACTGAAGCTTTCTTT.

J is TRBJ1-6 and V is TRBV18; 8 bases align to TRBD1. This CDR3 contains 16 residues. Germline values: CDR1 KGHSH, CDR2 LQKENI. V shed 6 bases, J shed 0 bases, and the junction held 4 bases outside the gene matches. The CDR3 nucleotides are TGTGCCAGCTCCCGGACAGGGAGCTCCTATAATTCACCCCTCCACTTT. Its translation: CASSRTGSSYNSPLHF.

This clone was observed a handful of times. The rearrangement links TRBV5-1 to TRBJ2-7, with D hard to call. V lost 0 bases, J lost 3 bases, and 7 bases lay in between. The length of the CDR3 is 13 residues. Looked up from germline, CDR1 is SGHRS and CDR2 is YFSETQ. CDR3 protein: CASSLGADYEQYF. CDR3 sequence (DNA): TGCGCCAGCAGCTTGGGGGCAGACTACGAGCAGTACTTC.

The chain uses TRBV9 and TRBJ1-4; D is possibly TRBD1 (6 bases). CDR1 and CDR2 from the germline V gene are SGDLS and YYNGEE. Trimming stripped 0 bases from V and 8 bases from J, with 14 bases between. The length of the CDR3 is 15 residues. The CDR3 DNA is TGTGCCAGCAGCGTAGTCGCAGGGGAGGGGGAAAAACTGTTTTTT. Encoded protein: CASSVVAGEGEKLFF.

The gene calls are TRBV6-5 and TRBJ2-5; TRBD2 aligns across 9 bases. Germline-derived CDR1 and CDR2 are MNHEY and SVGAGI. V dropped 8 bases and J dropped 7; count of bases not matched to a gene: 8. This CDR3 is 13 amino acids long. In DNA form, the CDR3 reads TGTGCCAGCCGGACTAGCGTCAGGGTGACCCAGTACTTC. The encoded protein is CASRTSVRVTQYF.

V usage is TRBV7-2 and J usage is TRBJ1-1, with D possibly TRBD1 on 6 matching bases. The CDR3 covers 15 residues. Germline V CDR1 and CDR2: SGHTA, FQGNSA. The V end lost 0 bases, the J end lost 0 bases, and 8 bases lay between the germline ends. The CDR3 protein is CASSLAAGVNTEAFF. The CDR3 nucleotides are TGTGCCAGCAGCTTAGCCGCAGGGGTGAACACTGAAGCTTTCTTT.

The chain carries TRBV7-9 and TRBJ1-1, with 8 positions matching TRBD1. CDR1 SEHNR and CDR2 FQNEAQ come from the germline V gene (reference sequence). V lost 5 bases, J lost 4 bases, and 12 bases stayed unmatched. The CDR3 extends over 16 amino acids. CDR3 DNA: TGTGCCAGCAGCCGCAGACAGGGGAGAGAGAGCACTGAAGCTTTCTTT. Amino acid sequence: CASSRRQGRESTEAFF.

CDR3 protein: CAWTLEGTVNTEAFF. The CDR3, as DNA: TGTGCCTGGACTCTAGAGGGGACAGTGAACACTGAAGCTTTCTTT. V is TRBV30 and J is TRBJ1-1; the match to TRBD1 covers 7 bases. With 4 bases clipped from V and 0 bases from J, the junction kept 8 bases outside the gene matches. The V gene's germline CDR1 is GTSNPN and CDR2 SVGIG (reference sequence). The CDR3 covers 15 residues.